This entry is about one T cell receptor (beta chain). Generated by immunoSEQ multiplex PCR, the TCRdb table keeps only in-frame clones and is missing some. This sample carries around 510,000 clones, about 96% of them seen once, and the ten largest clones take 0.05% to 0.08%. This specimen belongs to a study of shared clonotypes between healthy human individuals. This CDR3 has 14 residues. The germline V and J ends were trimmed by 3 bases and 2 bases, with 8 bases remaining between them. Per the germline V gene, CDR1 is MNHEY and CDR2 is SMNVEV (reference sequence). The TCR comes from a woman in her twenties or thirties in good health. The sequencing input was naive CD4+ T cells sorted from blood. The subset here: CD45RA+ positively selected. The chain is built from TRBV27 and TRBJ1-5; no clear D gene. The CDR3 DNA follows: TGTGCCAGCAGTTTGGTAAAGGGCAATCAGCCCCAGCATTTT. Translation gives CASSLVKGNQPQHF.